This TCR beta chain was identified in a study of blood T cell repertoires in COVID-19. Study-level information: Samples taken during acute and convalescent COVID-19 were collected in the United States, Italy and Spain.

Recruited during active infection, patients (from Seattle) were subsequently followed longitudinally. CDR1 MGHRA and CDR2 YSYEKL come from the germline V gene. V was shortened by 6 bases and J by 6 bases, with 23 bases between the two germline ends. The CDR3 has 16 amino acids. In the original analysis: Using reference gene primer amplification, nucleated cell counts were estimated. Assay used: immunoSEQ multiplex PCR; TCRdb lists only in-frame clones, some missing. The V and J calls and clone size are taken from that table; D and trimming were inferred from the DNA. The profile covers hundreds of thousands of clones, with around nine tenths appearing a single time and around 8% taken by the ten largest.

This sequence joins TRBV4-1 and TRBJ1-2, with D hard to call. The clonotype originates from a woman between 45 and 60 years old with COVID-19, enrolled during active disease. The sample consisted of peripheral blood. The CDR3 reads CASREMYQRRRNGYTF. In DNA, the CDR3 is TGCGCCAGCAGGGAGATGTATCAGAGGAGGAGGAATGGCTACACCTTC.